These 21 T cell receptor beta chains originate from one sample sequenced in a study of shared clonotypes between healthy human individuals. Data came from immunoSEQ multiplex PCR; TCRdb stores just in-frame clones and leaves some out. The table lists roughly 1 million clones, roughly 80% of them singletons. The sequencing sample was made of memory CD4+ T cells sorted from blood. Subset denoted: CD45RA-negative fraction. These TCRs come from a man younger than 30 in good health.

This sequence joins TRBV5-6 and TRBJ1-4; D is unclear. Trimming left V 0 bases short and J 6 bases short, with 21 bases between. Germline values: CDR1 SGHDT, CDR2 YYEEEE. The CDR3 loop spans 18 amino acids. The DNA of the CDR3 is TGTGCCAGCAGCTTGGAGGGCTCTCCTTTCTTCAGAGATGAAAAACTGTTTTTT. Translation: CASSLEGSPFFRDEKLFF.

In the case of this clone: The sample contains more than one DNA sequence encoding this CDR3. The chain uses TRBV2 and TRBJ2-6; D remains ambiguous. CDR1 is SNHLY, CDR2 FYNNEI, per germline. Trimming pared 4 bases from V and 2 bases from J, leaving 3 bases between. The CDR3 extends over 13 amino acids. This CDR3 is CASSGPGANVLTF. The CDR3 nucleotides are TGTGCCAGCAGTGGACCTGGGGCCAACGTCCTGACTTTC.

The chain recombines TRBV18 with TRBJ2-5; the D gene is possibly TRBD2 (5 bases). V was pared by 6 bases and J by 7 bases, with 12 bases between. The germline V gene encodes CDR1 KGHSH and CDR2 LQKENI. This CDR3 has 12 amino acids. The CDR3 DNA follows: TGTGCCAGCTCCCTAAAGGAGGCGACCCAGTACTTC. The encoded protein is CASSLKEATQYF.

The chain has TRBV11-2 and TRBJ2-1; D gene uncertain. Trimming cost V 7 bases and J 5 bases, with 12 bases left between them. Germline CDR1 is SGHAT and CDR2 is FQNNGV. This CDR3 region has 13 residues. The CDR3 protein is CASTPGANNEQFF. CDR3 nucleotides: TGTGCCAGCACCCCCGGCGCCAACAATGAGCAGTTCTTC.

The chain employs TRBV5-6 and TRBJ1-4, with a weak D call TRBD1 (5 bases). The CDR3 is made up of 13 amino acids. Germline V gives CDR1 SGHDT, CDR2 YYEEEE. V was shortened by 1 base and J by 7 bases, with 8 bases between the two germline ends. The CDR3 here is CASSLPRAEKLFF. The CDR3 nucleotides read TGTGCCAGCAGCTTGCCCAGGGCTGAAAAACTGTTTTTT.

The rearrangement uses TRBV7-2 and TRBJ2-5; D remains ambiguous. CDR3 size: 13 residues. Trimming took 1 base from V and 5 from J, leaving 8 bases between them. Germline CDR1 and CDR2: SGHTA and FQGNSA. The CDR3 DNA reads as TGTGCCAGCAGCTTAGAGTGGACGGAGACCCAGTACTTC. Amino acids: CASSLEWTETQYF.

The rearrangement joins TRBV10-1 to TRBJ2-3, with no clear D. The germline gives CDR1 WNHNN, CDR2 SYGVQD (reference sequence). Trimming took off 3 bases at V and 0 bases at J, with 10 bases between the two ends. The CDR3 covers 15 residues. CDR3 residues: CASSDSTRSTDTQYF. Here the CDR3 DNA reads TGCGCCAGCAGTGACTCGACGAGAAGCACAGATACGCAGTATTTT.

This clone was observed a handful of times. The rearrangement links TRBV23-1 to TRBJ2-7, with D unclear. TRBV23-1 is assigned to the ORF class and has an uncertain function. Trimming pared 4 bases from V and 6 bases from J, leaving 10 bases between. This CDR3 spans 12 amino acids. The CDR3 region is CASSLLLTEQYF. CDR3 bases: TGCGCCAGCAGTCTTTTGTTGACCGAGCAGTACTTC.

This chain connects TRBV15 to TRBJ2-7; D possibly corresponds to TRBD2 (5 bases). This CDR3 contains 15 residues. The V end was cut by 0 bases, the J end by 5 bases, with 14 bases between. Germline V CDR1 and CDR2: LNHNV, YYDKDF (reference sequence). Here the CDR3 reads CATSRDPGVIDEQYF. CDR3 DNA sequence: TGTGCCACCAGCAGAGATCCCGGGGTTATCGACGAGCAGTACTTC.

V usage is TRBV29-1 and J usage is TRBJ2-7; the D call may be TRBD1 or TRBD2 (5 bases each). The germline CDR1 and CDR2 sequences are SQVTM and ANQGSEA. The CDR3 is 15 residues long. Trimming removed 6 bases from V and 2 bases from J, with 20 bases in between. CDR3 protein: CSVDLPGPFAYEQYF. As DNA, the CDR3 is TGCAGCGTGGATTTACCGGGACCCTTCGCCTACGAGCAGTACTTC.

The chain carries TRBV7-9 and TRBJ1-5, with D unresolved. CDR1 and CDR2 (germline): SEHNR, FQNEAQ (reference sequence). The ends were cut back, 2 bases at V and 6 bases at J, with 11 bases in the middle. The CDR3 loop spans 14 amino acids. The CDR3: CASSLSGSPQPQHF. Here the CDR3 DNA reads TGTGCCAGCAGCTTATCGGGGAGTCCTCAGCCCCAGCATTTT.

The chain uses TRBV9 and TRBJ1-2, with 9 bases that match TRBD1. V lost 4 bases, J lost 1 base, and 5 bases stayed unmatched. This CDR3 is 15 amino acids long. Germline-derived CDR1 and CDR2 are SGDLS and YYNGEE. The CDR3 sequence is CASSLTGGDNYGYTF. In DNA, the CDR3 is TGTGCCAGCAGCCTTACAGGGGGCGATAACTATGGCTACACCTTC.

This clone appeared once. For the CDR3, the DNA is TGTGCCAGCAGCTCGAACAGGGGGCGCGACTATGGCTACACCTTC. Protein: CASSSNRGRDYGYTF. The chain uses TRBV7-2 and TRBJ1-2, with 9 nucleotides matching TRBD1. V lost 4 bases and J lost 3; bases outside the gene matches: 6. The CDR3 totals 15 residues. Per the germline V gene, CDR1 is SGHTA and CDR2 is FQGNSA.

This clone was counted only a few times. V usage is TRBV30 and J usage is TRBJ2-3; TRBD2 matches at 8 bases. This CDR3 has 15 residues. Germline loops: CDR1 GTSNPN, CDR2 SVGIG (reference sequence). V dropped 4 bases and J dropped 0; count of bases not matched to a gene: 6. The CDR3 here is CAWTKSGGSTDTQYF. The CDR3 DNA reads TGTGCCTGGACCAAGAGCGGGGGAAGCACAGATACGCAGTATTTT.

This clone was picked up a small number of times. The chain is built from TRBV19 and TRBJ2-7; D might be TRBD1 (6 bases). Deletions cut 4 bases from V and 10 bases from J, with 17 bases between. CDR3 length equals 13 residues. Per germline, CDR1 LNHDA and CDR2 SQIVND (reference sequence). CDR3 DNA sequence: TGTGCCAGTAGTAACCGGGACACCGGGTTTCAGTACTTC. Translating it yields CASSNRDTGFQYF.

CDR3 in amino acids: CASSQQGDTQYF. The CDR3 DNA follows: TGCGCCAGCAGCCAACAGGGAGATACGCAGTATTTT. J is TRBJ2-3 and V is TRBV5-1, with D maybe TRBD1 (6 bases). V was cut by 4 bases and J by 5 bases, with 8 bases left in between. Germline V gene lookup returns CDR1 SGHRS and CDR2 YFSETQ. This CDR3 region has 12 residues.

This chain links TRBV6-5 with TRBJ2-7; D unresolved. The CDR3 totals 13 residues. CDR1 and CDR2 (germline): MNHEY, SVGAGI. V gave up 7 bases and J gave up 0 bases, with 10 bases separating them. The CDR3 sequence is CASKSLSSYEQYF. CDR3 sequence (DNA): TGTGCCAGCAAGTCTCTGAGCTCCTACGAGCAGTACTTC.

The J gene is TRBJ2-7, the V gene TRBV7-2, with D maybe TRBD1 (5 bases). Germline CDR1 is SGHTA and CDR2 is FQGNSA. The ends were cut back, 3 bases at V and 5 bases at J, with 20 bases in the middle. The CDR3 loop spans 16 amino acids. CDR3 sequence reads: CASSFGLQGREDEQYF. In DNA, the CDR3 is TGTGCCAGCAGCTTCGGGTTGCAGGGCAGGGAAGACGAGCAGTACTTC.

This chain's CDR3 is CASPRLPGAPYSNQPQHF. Here the CDR3 DNA reads TGTGCCAGCCCCCGCCTTCCAGGGGCCCCATATAGCAATCAGCCCCAGCATTTT. The V call is TRBV28, the J call TRBJ1-5, with TRBD1 as a possible D gene (6 bases). The V gene's germline CDR1 is MDHEN and CDR2 SYDVKM. Trimming took 8 bases from V and 0 from J, leaving 23 bases between them. This CDR3 spans 18 amino acids.

The rearrangement joins TRBV7-2 to TRBJ2-5; 14 bases are shared with TRBD2. This CDR3 has 15 amino acids. Trimming took 3 bases from V and 4 from J; bases not matched to a gene: 1. Germline CDR1 reads SGHTA; CDR2 reads FQGNSA. The CDR3 loop is CASSLTSGRAETQYF. CDR3 nucleotides: TGTGCCAGCAGCTTGACTAGCGGGAGGGCAGAGACCCAGTACTTC.

This sequence joins TRBV6-5 and TRBJ2-7; the match to TRBD2 covers 9 bases. In germline, CDR1 is MNHEY, CDR2 SVGAGI. The CDR3 is 13 amino acids. The V and J ends lost 6 bases and 7 bases, in that order; junction bases with no gene match: 7. CDR3 in DNA: TGTGCCAGCAGCCAGCGGGGGGCGGGGGAGCAGTACTTC. It encodes CASSQRGAGEQYF.